Presented here are 27 T cell receptor beta chains from one specimen sequenced in a study of T cell responses to AZD1222 COVID-19 vaccine. The protocol was immunoSEQ multiplex PCR, while the TCRdb copy is restricted to in-frame clones and leaves out a portion. The sample yields around 8,000 clones, approximately 88% seen once. Sequencing was performed on peripheral blood, taken 28 days after the second AZD1222 dose. The source is an adult who received the AZD1222 COVID-19 vaccine.

The gene calls are TRBV9 and TRBJ2-3; tentatively, D is TRBD1 or TRBD2 (6 bases each). This CDR3 contains 17 residues. The V end lost 4 bases, the J end lost 3 bases, and 21 bases lay between the germline ends. Germline-derived CDR1 and CDR2 are SGDLS and YYNGEE. The CDR3 loop reads CASSLGSRGRGTDTQYF. CDR3 nucleotide sequence: TGTGCCAGCAGCCTAGGGTCTCGGGGGCGAGGGACAGATACGCAGTATTTT.

The chain links TRBV7-9 to TRBJ2-5; D may match TRBD1 or TRBD2 (5 bases each). The CDR3 runs to 14 residues. V was clipped by 0 bases and J by 5 bases, with 10 bases between them. Germline V CDR1 and CDR2: SEHNR, FQNEAQ (reference sequence). CDR3 nucleotides: TGTGCCAGCAGCTTAGCGATGGGGGTGGAGACCCAGTACTTC. It yields the protein CASSLAMGVETQYF.

The rearrangement uses TRBV12-3 or TRBV12-4 and TRBJ1-1, with D perhaps TRBD1 (5 bases). This CDR3 region has 12 residues. The V gene lost 7 bases and the J gene lost 6 bases, with 12 bases spanning the gap. The CDR3, as DNA: TGTGCCAGCACCCCGGACACCTCTGAAGCTTTCTTT. It translates to CASTPDTSEAFF.

V gene TRBV2 combines with J gene TRBJ1-3; perhaps TRBD1 as D (5 bases). The germline V and J ends were trimmed by 8 bases and 0 bases, with 11 bases remaining between them. Germline V gene lookup returns CDR1 SNHLY and CDR2 FYNNEI. The CDR3 totals 14 residues. The CDR3 reads CASVQDRSGNTIYF. In DNA, the CDR3 is TGTGCCAGCGTACAGGATCGCTCTGGAAACACCATATATTTT.

The chain has TRBV4-1 and TRBJ1-6; TRBD1 matches 11 bases. Per the germline V gene, CDR1 is MGHRA and CDR2 is YSYEKL. V trimming: 6 bases; J trimming: 4 bases; junction bases outside the gene matches: 5. There are 16 residues in the CDR3. Here the CDR3 DNA reads TGCGCCAGCAGTCAGGGACAGGGGGAATATAATTCACCCCTCCACTTT. Translating it yields CASSQGQGEYNSPLHF.

The V call is TRBV9, the J call TRBJ1-3; tentative D call: TRBD1 (6 bases). CDR1 is SGDLS, CDR2 YYNGEE, per germline. The V end was cut by 0 bases, the J end by 4 bases, with 17 bases between. The CDR3 spans 17 residues. The CDR3 region is CASSVGPGGGAGNTIYF. The CDR3 DNA follows: TGTGCCAGCAGCGTAGGCCCCGGTGGGGGGGCGGGAAACACCATATATTTT.

CDR3 loop: CASSLGGYRDTDRSYEQYF. CDR3 DNA: TGTGCCAGCAGCTTAGGAGGATACCGGGACACCGACCGCTCCTACGAGCAGTACTTC. The chain links TRBV7-9 to TRBJ2-7; a possible D gene is TRBD1 (6 bases). The CDR3 is made up of 19 amino acids. The germline CDR1 and CDR2 sequences are SEHNR and FQNEAQ (reference sequence). V lost 1 base and J 0 bases, leaving 22 bases between the germline ends.

The chain couples TRBV9 to TRBJ1-6; D might be TRBD1 (5 bases). This CDR3 comprises 14 residues. V shed 0 bases and J shed 7 bases, with 8 bases lying between them. Germline loops: CDR1 SGDLS, CDR2 YYNGEE. Here the CDR3 reads CASSVGGPNSPLHF. For the CDR3, the DNA is TGTGCCAGCAGCGTAGGGGGCCCGAATTCACCCCTCCACTTT.

V is TRBV7-7 and J is TRBJ1-6; possible D gene TRBD1, 6 bases. Germline assignment: CDR1 SSHAT and CDR2 FNYEAQ (reference sequence). The CDR3 has 18 amino acids. Trimming left V 1 base short and J 0 bases short, with 13 bases between. In DNA form, the CDR3 reads TGTGCCAGCAGCTTAGACAGGGTCACTAGCTCCTATAATTCACCCCTCCACTTT. This encodes CASSLDRVTSSYNSPLHF.

This clone was seen a handful of times. The J gene is TRBJ1-6, the V gene TRBV6-5; possible D gene TRBD1, 5 bases. The CDR3 extends over 15 amino acids. CDR1 MNHEY and CDR2 SVGAGI come from the germline V gene. V lost 6 bases to trimming and J lost 7 bases, with 16 bases between them. CDR3 coding DNA: TGTGCCAGCAGCAAGACCGGGACGTCCAATTCACCCCTCCACTTT. Its protein is CASSKTGTSNSPLHF.

The gene calls are TRBV4-3 and TRBJ2-5; 8 bases are a match to TRBD2. Per germline, CDR1 LGHNA and CDR2 YSLEER. The V segment lost 0 bases and the J segment 5 bases; nucleotides outside the gene matches: 8. The CDR3 is 16 amino acids. CDR3 loop: CASSQDRTGGGETQYF. In DNA form, the CDR3 reads TGCGCCAGCAGCCAAGATAGAACAGGCGGGGGGGAGACCCAGTACTTC.

The chain uses TRBV30 and TRBJ1-6; D possibly corresponds to TRBD1 (5 bases). Between the trimmed V and J ends, which lost 3 bases and 13 bases, there was a span of 16 bases. This CDR3 contains 13 residues. Per the germline V gene, CDR1 is GTSNPN and CDR2 is SVGIG (reference sequence). CDR3 DNA: TGTGCCTGGAGCCCAGGGCCTGGGGTTCCCCTCCACTTT. It specifies CAWSPGPGVPLHF.

The chain couples TRBV19 to TRBJ2-3; the match to TRBD2 covers 7 bases. Looked up from germline, CDR1 is LNHDA and CDR2 is SQIVND (reference sequence). The CDR3 has 14 residues. The V segment lost 5 bases and the J segment 5 bases; nucleotides outside the gene matches: 7. The CDR3 loop is CASSSPGGGDTQYF. CDR3 coding DNA: TGTGCCAGTAGTTCGCCGGGAGGTGGAGATACGCAGTATTTT.

The rearrangement links TRBV9 to TRBJ2-1; D is tentatively TRBD1 or TRBD2 (6 bases each). V gave up 0 bases and J gave up 2 bases, with 9 bases separating them. Germline CDR1 reads SGDLS; CDR2 reads YYNGEE. The CDR3 has 15 amino acids. The CDR3 DNA sequence: TGTGCCAGCAGCGTAGTAGGGGGGCCCTACAATGAGCAGTTCTTC. Amino acids: CASSVVGGPYNEQFF.

The chain is built from TRBV3-1 (or the pseudogene TRBV3-2) and TRBJ2-7; possibly TRBD1 for D (5 bases). The V gene lost 6 bases and the J gene lost 6 bases, with 18 bases spanning the gap. The CDR3 has 14 amino acids. Looked up from germline, CDR1 is LGHDT and CDR2 is YNNKEL (reference sequence). Here the CDR3 DNA reads TGTGCCAGCAGATCCGACAGCCTGTTTGGCGAGCAGTACTTC. This encodes CASRSDSLFGEQYF.

The rearrangement links TRBV2 to TRBJ1-4; no firm D call. V dropped 1 base and J dropped 7 bases, with 22 bases sitting between them. Germline CDR1 reads SNHLY; CDR2 reads FYNNEI. There are 18 residues in the CDR3. The chain's CDR3 is CASSEDHLVVVSGEKLFF. The CDR3 DNA is TGTGCCAGCAGTGAAGACCATTTAGTAGTGGTCTCGGGTGAAAAACTGTTTTTT. Variable domain in full (rest from reference TRBV2 and TRBJ1-4): EPEVTQTPSHQVTQMGQEVILRCVPISNHLYFYWYRQILGQKVEFLVSFYNNEISEKSEIFDDQFSVERPDGSNFTLKIRSTKLEDSAMYFCASSEDHLVVVSGEKLFFGSGTQLSVL.

This clone appeared once. CDR3 sequence reads: CAISESGSNEQFF. As DNA, the CDR3 is TGTGCCATCAGTGAGTCGGGGAGTAATGAGCAGTTCTTC. V is TRBV10-3 and J is TRBJ2-1; a possible D gene is TRBD2 (5 bases). Trimming took 0 bases from V and 7 from J, leaving 7 bases between them. Germline values: CDR1 ENHRY, CDR2 SYGVKD. The CDR3 is 13 amino acids.

This chain uses TRBV7-2 with TRBJ2-5, with D possibly TRBD1 on 6 matching bases. Germline lookup yields CDR1 SGHTA and CDR2 FQGNSA. The CDR3 sequence is 14 residues long. Trimming cost V 5 bases and J 5 bases, with 15 bases left between them. Here the CDR3 DNA reads TGTGCCAGCAGCGTTCGCAGGGGCGCGGAGACCCAGTACTTC. This sequence encodes CASSVRRGAETQYF.

The chain is built from TRBV4-1 and TRBJ2-1; D remains unclear. Germline CDR1 reads MGHRA; CDR2 reads YSYEKL. V was clipped by 4 bases and J by 6 bases, with 19 bases between them. This CDR3 has 16 amino acids. This chain's CDR3 is CASSPQAARMGNEQFF. CDR3 sequence (DNA): TGCGCCAGCAGCCCCCAGGCAGCTAGAATGGGCAATGAGCAGTTCTTC.

V is TRBV18 and J is TRBJ1-4; D gene unclear. The CDR3 is 15 amino acids. V lost 0 bases and J lost 4, with 9 bases in between. Germline lookup yields CDR1 KGHSH and CDR2 LQKENI. The CDR3 spells CASSPPGTNNEKLFF. The CDR3 DNA sequence: TGTGCCAGCTCACCACCGGGCACGAATAATGAAAAACTGTTTTTT.

The rearrangement joins TRBV29-1 to TRBJ1-1, with D possibly TRBD1 on 6 matching bases. The CDR3 loop spans 14 amino acids. The V end was cut by 6 bases, the J end by 3 bases, with 17 bases between. Germline CDR1 is SQVTM and CDR2 is ANQGSEA. The CDR3 DNA reads TGCAGCGTGGGGTCGGGGGGGCATCACACTGAAGCTTTCTTT. As protein: CSVGSGGHHTEAFF.

The chain has TRBV24-1 and TRBJ2-2; possibly TRBD1 for D (6 bases). This CDR3 has 15 residues. CDR1 is KGHDR and CDR2 is SFDVKD in the germline V gene. The V end lost 10 bases, the J end lost 3 bases, and 17 bases lay between the germline ends. CDR3 DNA: TGTGCCACTACCTCAGGGGCCGGATACACCGGGGAGCTGTTTTTT. Protein product: CATTSGAGYTGELFF.

The rearrangement links TRBV9 to TRBJ1-5, with TRBD1 as a possible D gene (6 bases). The ends were cut back, 4 bases at V and 0 bases at J, with 11 bases in the middle. Germline V gives CDR1 SGDLS, CDR2 YYNGEE. This CDR3 comprises 15 residues. The DNA for the CDR3 is TGTGCCAGCAGCCCGACAGGCGATAGCAATCAGCCCCAGCATTTT. As protein: CASSPTGDSNQPQHF.

The chain has TRBV7-2 and TRBJ1-4; D is unclear. The germline V and J ends were trimmed by 1 base and 4 bases, with 7 bases remaining between them. Germline CDR1 is SGHTA and CDR2 is FQGNSA. The CDR3 totals 14 residues. The CDR3 region has the DNA TGTGCCAGCAGCTTAGTCCGCCATAATGAAAAACTGTTTTTT. This gives the protein CASSLVRHNEKLFF.

V is TRBV19 and J is TRBJ1-2, with no clear D. Germline-derived CDR1 and CDR2 are LNHDA and SQIVND (reference sequence). V lost 3 bases and J 2 bases, leaving 10 bases between the germline ends. CDR3 length: 14 residues. CDR3 nucleotide sequence: TGTGCCAGTAGTATTTGGAGGGAAAACTATGGCTACACCTTC. This codes for CASSIWRENYGYTF. Full variable domain (missing parts from reference TRBV19 and TRBJ1-2): DGGITQSPKYLFRKEGQNVTLSCEQNLNHDAMYWYRQDPGQGLRLIYYSQIVNDFQKGDIAEGYSVSREKKESFPLTVTSAQKNPTAFYLCASSIWRENYGYTFGSGTRLTVV.

The chain carries TRBV7-2 and TRBJ1-5; no clear D. The CDR3 totals 13 residues. Trimming removed 2 bases from V and 1 base from J, with 3 bases in between. Looked up from germline, CDR1 is SGHTA and CDR2 is FQGNSA. The CDR3 DNA reads TGTGCCAGCAGCTTACACAGCAATCAGCCCCAGCATTTT. Protein product: CASSLHSNQPQHF.

The rearrangement uses TRBV7-2 and TRBJ1-1; 7 nucleotides agree with TRBD1. Germline V lookup: CDR1 SGHTA, CDR2 FQGNSA. The ends lost 5 bases at V and 6 bases at J; junction bases unmatched: 12. This CDR3 is built from 15 residues. The CDR3 DNA reads TGTGCCAGCAGCGTTACGGGACAGAGTCACCCTGAAGCTTTCTTT. Translation gives CASSVTGQSHPEAFF.